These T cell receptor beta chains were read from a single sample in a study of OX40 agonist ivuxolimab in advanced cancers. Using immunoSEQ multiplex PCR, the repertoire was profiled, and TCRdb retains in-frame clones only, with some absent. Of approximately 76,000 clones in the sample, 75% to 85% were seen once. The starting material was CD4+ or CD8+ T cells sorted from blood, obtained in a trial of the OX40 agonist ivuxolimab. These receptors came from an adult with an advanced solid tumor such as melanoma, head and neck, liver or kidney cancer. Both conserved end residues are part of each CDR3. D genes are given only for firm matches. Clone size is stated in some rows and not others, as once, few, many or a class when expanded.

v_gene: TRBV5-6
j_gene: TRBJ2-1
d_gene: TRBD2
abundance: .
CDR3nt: TGTGCCAGCAGCTTGTTCCTCGGGGGGGTCAATGAGCAGTTCTTC
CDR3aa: CASSLFLGGVNEQFF

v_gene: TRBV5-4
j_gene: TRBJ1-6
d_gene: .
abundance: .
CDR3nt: TGTGCCAGCAGCTTTGGGGGAGAAGGTTCACCCCTCCACTTT
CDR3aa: CASSFGGEGSPLHF

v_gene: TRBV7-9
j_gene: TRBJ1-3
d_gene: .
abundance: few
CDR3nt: TGTGCCAGCAGCCAGTGGGAAAGAAACACCATATATTTT
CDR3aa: CASSQWERNTIYF

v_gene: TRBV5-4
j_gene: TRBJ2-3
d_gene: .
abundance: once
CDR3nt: TGTGCCAGCAGCTTGGGGATTGCAGATACGCAGTATTTT
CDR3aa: CASSLGIADTQYF

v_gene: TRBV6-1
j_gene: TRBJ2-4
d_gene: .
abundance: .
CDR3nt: TGTGCCAGCAGTGATGGGGGAGCCAAAAACATTCAGTACTTC
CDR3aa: CASSDGGAKNIQYF

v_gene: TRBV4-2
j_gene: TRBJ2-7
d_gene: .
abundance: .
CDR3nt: TGTGCCAGCAGCCAGGCTGGAGGGGCCGCGTCGGCCTACGAGCAGTACTTC
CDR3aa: CASSQAGGAASAYEQYF

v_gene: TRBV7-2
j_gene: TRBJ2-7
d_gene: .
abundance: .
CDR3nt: TGTGCCAGCAGCTTGGAGGGTGGGAGCTCCTACGAGCAGTACTTC
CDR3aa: CASSLEGGSSYEQYF

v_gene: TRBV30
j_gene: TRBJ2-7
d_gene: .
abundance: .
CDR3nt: TGTGCCTGGGGCCGGTCCGCCGAGCAGTACTTC
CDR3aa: CAWGRSAEQYF

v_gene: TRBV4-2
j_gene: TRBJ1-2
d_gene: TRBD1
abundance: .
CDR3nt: TGTGCCAGCAGCCCCCATACCGGGACAGGGGAATCCTATGGCTACACCTTC
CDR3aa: CASSPHTGTGESYGYTF

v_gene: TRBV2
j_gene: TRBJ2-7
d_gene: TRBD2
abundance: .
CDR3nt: TGTGCCAGCAGTGTAGGGAGGGAGTACGAGCAGTACTTC
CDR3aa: CASSVGREYEQYF

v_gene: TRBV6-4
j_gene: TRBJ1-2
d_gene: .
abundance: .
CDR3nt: TGTGCCAGCAAATCACATTCGGGAGGCTACACCTTC
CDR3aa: CASKSHSGGYTF

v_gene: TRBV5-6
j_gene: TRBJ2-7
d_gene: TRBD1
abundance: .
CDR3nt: TGTGCCAGCAGCACCGGACAGGGGACGAACGAGCAGTACTTC
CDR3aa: CASSTGQGTNEQYF

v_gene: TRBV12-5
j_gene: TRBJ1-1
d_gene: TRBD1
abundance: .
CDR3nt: TGTGCTAGTGGTTTGCAGACAGGGGGAGCTTTCTTT
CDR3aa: CASGLQTGGAFF

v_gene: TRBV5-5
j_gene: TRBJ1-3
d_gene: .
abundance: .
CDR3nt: TGTGCCAGCAGCTTGGGACGGACCTCTGGAAACACCATATATTTT
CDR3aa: CASSLGRTSGNTIYF

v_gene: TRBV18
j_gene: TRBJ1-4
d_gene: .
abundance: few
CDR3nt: TGTGCCAGCTCACCAGGACGGGGAAGAGAAAAACTGTTTTTT
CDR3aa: CASSPGRGREKLFF

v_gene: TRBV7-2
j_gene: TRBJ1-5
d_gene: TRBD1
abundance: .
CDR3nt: TGTGCCAGCAGCTTAGAGGGACAGGGTAAGCCCCAGCATTTT
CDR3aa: CASSLEGQGKPQHF

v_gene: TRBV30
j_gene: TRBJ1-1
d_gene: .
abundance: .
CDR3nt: TGTGCCTGGAGTGGGGGCAGGGTCCTGGGTGCAGGGCAAGCGGGGGATCGGGCCAAAGCTTTCTTT
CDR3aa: CAWSGGRVLGAGQAGDRAKAFF

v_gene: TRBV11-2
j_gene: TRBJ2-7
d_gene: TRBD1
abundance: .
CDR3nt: TGTGCCAGCAGCTTAGGGGACAGCGGTCTTCGGGAGCAGTACTTC
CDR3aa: CASSLGDSGLREQYF

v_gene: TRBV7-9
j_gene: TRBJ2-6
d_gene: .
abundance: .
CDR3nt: TGTGCCAGCAGCCTTAGAGTCGGGATCCTGACTTTC
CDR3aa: CASSLRVGILTF

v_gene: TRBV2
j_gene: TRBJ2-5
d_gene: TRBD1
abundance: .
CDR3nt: TGTGCCAGCAGGAAACAGGGGGACTACCAAGAGACCCAGTACTTC
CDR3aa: CASRKQGDYQETQYF

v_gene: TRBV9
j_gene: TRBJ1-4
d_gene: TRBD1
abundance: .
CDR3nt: TGTGCCAGCAGCGTAGCTGGGACAGGGGGGAATGAAAAACTGTTTTTT
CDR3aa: CASSVAGTGGNEKLFF

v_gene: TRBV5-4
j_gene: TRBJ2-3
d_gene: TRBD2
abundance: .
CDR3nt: TGTGCCAGCAGCTTTCGACTAGCCAGGCGCACAGATACGCAGTATTTT
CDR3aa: CASSFRLARRTDTQYF

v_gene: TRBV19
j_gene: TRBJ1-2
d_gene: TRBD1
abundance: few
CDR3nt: TGTGCCAGTAGTGGGACAGCTAACTATGGCTACACCTTC
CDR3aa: CASSGTANYGYTF

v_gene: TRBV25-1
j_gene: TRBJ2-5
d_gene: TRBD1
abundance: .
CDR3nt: TGTGCCAGCAGTGGGGGACAGATACAAGAGACCCAGTACTTC
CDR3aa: CASSGGQIQETQYF

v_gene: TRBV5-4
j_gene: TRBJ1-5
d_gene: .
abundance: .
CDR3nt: TGTGCCAGCAGCTTGGGAGTCAACGGGAATCAGCCCCAGCATTTT
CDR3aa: CASSLGVNGNQPQHF

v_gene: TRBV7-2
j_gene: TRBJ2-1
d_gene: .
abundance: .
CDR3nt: TGTGCCAGCAGCCCAGACGGGGCCAACTACAATGAGCAGTTCTTC
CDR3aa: CASSPDGANYNEQFF

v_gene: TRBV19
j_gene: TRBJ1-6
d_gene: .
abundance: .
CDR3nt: TGTGCCAGTACGGCGAGCTCCTATAATTCACCCCTCCACTTT
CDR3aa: CASTASSYNSPLHF

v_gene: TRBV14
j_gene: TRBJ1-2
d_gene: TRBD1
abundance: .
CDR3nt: TGTGCCAGCAGCCAAGATGATTTTGACAGGGAGTATGGCTACACCTTC
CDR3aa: CASSQDDFDREYGYTF

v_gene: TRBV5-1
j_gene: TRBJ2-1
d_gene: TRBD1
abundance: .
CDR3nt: TGCGCCAGCAGACAGGGGGAAGAGGGTGAGCAGTTCTTC
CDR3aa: CASRQGEEGEQFF

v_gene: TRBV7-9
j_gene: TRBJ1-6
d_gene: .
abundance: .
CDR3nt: TGTGCCAGCAGCTTAACGGCGAGCTCCTATAATTCACCCCTCCACTTT
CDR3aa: CASSLTASSYNSPLHF

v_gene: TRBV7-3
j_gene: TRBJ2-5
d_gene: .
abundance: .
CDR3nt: TGTGCCAGCAGCACGAGTGGGACTCAAGAGACCCAGTACTTC
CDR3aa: CASSTSGTQETQYF

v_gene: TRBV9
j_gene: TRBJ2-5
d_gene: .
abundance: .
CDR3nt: TGTGCCAGCAGCGTGGGCGGGGTGAGGGTCGGAGAGACCCAGTACTTC
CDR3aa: CASSVGGVRVGETQYF

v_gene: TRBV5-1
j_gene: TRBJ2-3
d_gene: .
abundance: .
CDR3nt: TGCGCCAGCAGCTTAGGAGATACGCAGTATTTT
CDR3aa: CASSLGDTQYF

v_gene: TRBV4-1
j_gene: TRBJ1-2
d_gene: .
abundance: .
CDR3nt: TGCGCCAGCAGCCAAGATGACAGAGGCTATGGCTACACCTTC
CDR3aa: CASSQDDRGYGYTF

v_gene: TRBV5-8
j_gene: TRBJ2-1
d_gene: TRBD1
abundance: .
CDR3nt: TGTGCCAGCAGCCTGGGACAGGCAGCCCGTAGTGAGCAGTTCTTC
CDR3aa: CASSLGQAARSEQFF

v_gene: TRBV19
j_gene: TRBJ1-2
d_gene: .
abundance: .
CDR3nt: TGTGCCAGTAGTACAGGACGGTCCCCCTATGGCTACACCTTC
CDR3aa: CASSTGRSPYGYTF

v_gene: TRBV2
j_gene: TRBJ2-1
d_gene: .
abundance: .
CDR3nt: TGTGCCAGCAGTGACTCTTCTAGAAATGAGCAGTTCTTC
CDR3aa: CASSDSSRNEQFF

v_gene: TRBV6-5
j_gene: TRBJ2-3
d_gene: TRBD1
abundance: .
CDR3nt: TGTGCCAGCAGTTACAACGGACAGGGGGCAGATACGCAGTATTTT
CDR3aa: CASSYNGQGADTQYF

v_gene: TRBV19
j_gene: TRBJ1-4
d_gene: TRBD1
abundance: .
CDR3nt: TGTGCCAGTAGTATTTCGGGACAGATAACACTTGAAAAACTGTTTTTT
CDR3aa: CASSISGQITLEKLFF

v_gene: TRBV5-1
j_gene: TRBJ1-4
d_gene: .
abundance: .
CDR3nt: TGCGCCAGCAGACGGGGCGAGGATGAAAAACTGTTTTTT
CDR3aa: CASRRGEDEKLFF

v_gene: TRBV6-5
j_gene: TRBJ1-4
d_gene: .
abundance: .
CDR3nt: TGTGCCAGCAGTTCGAACGAAAAACTGTTTTTT
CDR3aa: CASSSNEKLFF

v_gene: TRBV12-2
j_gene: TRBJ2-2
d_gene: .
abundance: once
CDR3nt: TGTGCAAGTCGCTTAGCAGGCTCCCTTTCCGGGGAGCTGTTTTTT
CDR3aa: CASRLAGSLSGELFF

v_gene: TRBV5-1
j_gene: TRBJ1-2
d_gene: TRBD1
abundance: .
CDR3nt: TGCGCCAGCAGCCCAGGGGACAGGGTGGATGGCTACACCTTC
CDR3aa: CASSPGDRVDGYTF

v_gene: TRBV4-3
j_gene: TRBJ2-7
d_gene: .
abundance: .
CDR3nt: TGCGCCAGCAGCCCCGCCGCGGGGGCCTTCCACGAGCAGTACTTC
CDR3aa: CASSPAAGAFHEQYF

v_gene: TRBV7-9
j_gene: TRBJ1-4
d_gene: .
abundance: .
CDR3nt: TGTGCCAGCAGCTTAATGGAAGCAGTCAATGAAAAACTGTTTTTT
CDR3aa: CASSLMEAVNEKLFF

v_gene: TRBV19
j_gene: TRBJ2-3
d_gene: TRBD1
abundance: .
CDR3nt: TGTGCCAGTAACGGGGCAGGGGGCGCAGATACGCAGTATTTT
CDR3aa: CASNGAGGADTQYF

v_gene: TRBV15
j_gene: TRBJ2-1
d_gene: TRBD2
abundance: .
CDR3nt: TGTGCCACCAGCAGAGATAGCGGGGCTTCCTACAATGAGCAGTTCTTC
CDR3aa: CATSRDSGASYNEQFF

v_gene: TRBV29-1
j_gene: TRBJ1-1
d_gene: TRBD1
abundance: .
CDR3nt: TGCAGCGCACTGACAGGGAGGCACACTGAAGCTTTCTTT
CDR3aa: CSALTGRHTEAFF

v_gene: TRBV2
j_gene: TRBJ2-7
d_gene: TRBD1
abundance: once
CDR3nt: TGTGCCAGCAGGGGGACAGGGGGCAGATACGAGCAGTACTTC
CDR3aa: CASRGTGGRYEQYF

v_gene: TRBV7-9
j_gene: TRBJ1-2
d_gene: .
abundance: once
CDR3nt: TGTGCCAGCAGCCGGGACATCAACTATGGCTACACCTTC
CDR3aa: CASSRDINYGYTF

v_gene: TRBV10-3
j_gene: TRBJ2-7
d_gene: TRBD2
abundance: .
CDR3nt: TGTGCCATCAGTGATCCAGGACTAGCTGTCAGCTACGAGCAGTACTTC
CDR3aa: CAISDPGLAVSYEQYF

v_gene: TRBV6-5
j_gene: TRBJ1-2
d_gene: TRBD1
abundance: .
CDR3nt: TGTGCCAGCAGTTCCAGAACAGACAGGGCCTATGGCTACACCTTC
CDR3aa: CASSSRTDRAYGYTF

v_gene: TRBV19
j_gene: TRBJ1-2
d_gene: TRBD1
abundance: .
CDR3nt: TGTGCCAGTACCACCAGGGGGGGGCGTAACTATGGCTACACCTTC
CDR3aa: CASTTRGGRNYGYTF

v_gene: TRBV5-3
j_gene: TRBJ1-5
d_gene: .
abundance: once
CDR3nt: TGTGCCAGAAGCCATCCTGGGCAGGGGAACGATCAGCCCCAGCATTTT
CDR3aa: CARSHPGQGNDQPQHF

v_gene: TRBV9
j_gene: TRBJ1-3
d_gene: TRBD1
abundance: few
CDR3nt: TGTGCCAGCAGCATCGGACAGGGACTCTCTGGAAACACCATATATTTT
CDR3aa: CASSIGQGLSGNTIYF

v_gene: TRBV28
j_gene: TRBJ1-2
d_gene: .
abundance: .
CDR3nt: TGTGCCAGCAGTACCTCTTCTCCAAACTATGGCTACACCTTC
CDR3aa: CASSTSSPNYGYTF

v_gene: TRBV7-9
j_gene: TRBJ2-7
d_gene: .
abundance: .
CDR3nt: TGTGCCAGCAGCGCGTCCTTTGTAGGCGAGCAGTACTTC
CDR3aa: CASSASFVGEQYF

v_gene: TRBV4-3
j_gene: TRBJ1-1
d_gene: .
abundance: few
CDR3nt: TGCGCCAGCAGCCAAATTTTAAGCCGGGGGGCCACTGAAGCTTTCTTT
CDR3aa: CASSQILSRGATEAFF

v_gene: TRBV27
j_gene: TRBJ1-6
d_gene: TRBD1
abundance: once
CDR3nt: TGTGCCAGCAGTTGGACAGGGAGCTCCTATAATTCACCCCTCCACTTT
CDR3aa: CASSWTGSSYNSPLHF

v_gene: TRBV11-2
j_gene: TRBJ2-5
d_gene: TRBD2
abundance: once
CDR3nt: TGTGCCAGCAGGAGTCGGGGTGCTACTAGCGCCGAGACCCAGTACTTC
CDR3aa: CASRSRGATSAETQYF